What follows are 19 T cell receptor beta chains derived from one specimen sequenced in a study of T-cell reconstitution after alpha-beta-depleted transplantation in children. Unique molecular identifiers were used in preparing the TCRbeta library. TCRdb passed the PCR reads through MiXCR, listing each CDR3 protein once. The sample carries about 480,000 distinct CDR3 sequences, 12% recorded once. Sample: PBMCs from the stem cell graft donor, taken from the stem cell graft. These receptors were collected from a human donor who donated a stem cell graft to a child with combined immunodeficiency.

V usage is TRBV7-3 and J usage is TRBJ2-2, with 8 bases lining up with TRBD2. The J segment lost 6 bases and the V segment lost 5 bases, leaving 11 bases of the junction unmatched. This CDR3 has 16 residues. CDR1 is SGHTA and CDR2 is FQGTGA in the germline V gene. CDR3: CASSPTGGPYAGELFF. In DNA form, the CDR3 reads TGTGCCAGCAGCCCAACGGGAGGGCCATACGCCGGGGAGCTGTTTTTT. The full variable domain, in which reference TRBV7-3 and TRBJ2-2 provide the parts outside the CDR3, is GAGVSQTPSNKVTEKGKYVELRCDPISGHTALYWYRQSLGQGPEFLIYFQGTGAADDSGLPNDRFFAVRPEGSVSTLKIQRTERGDSAVYLCASSPTGGPYAGELFFGEGSRLTVL.

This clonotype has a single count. The CDR3 reads CASSYSNPLLAKNIQYF. The CDR3, as DNA: TGTGCCAGCAGTTACTCGAATCCCTTGCTAGCCAAAAACATTCAGTACTTC. The chain couples TRBV6-5 to TRBJ2-4, with D uncertain. V was shortened by 0 bases and J by 0 bases, with 12 bases between the two germline ends. The CDR3 has 17 amino acids. Germline V gene data show CDR1 as MNHEY and CDR2 as SVGAGI.

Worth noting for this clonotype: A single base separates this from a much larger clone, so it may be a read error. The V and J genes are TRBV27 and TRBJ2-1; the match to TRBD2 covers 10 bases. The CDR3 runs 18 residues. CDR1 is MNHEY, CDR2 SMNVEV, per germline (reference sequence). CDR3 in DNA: TGTGCCGGCAGTTTTAATCTAGCGGGAGTGCGGGTAAACAATGAGCAGTTCTTC. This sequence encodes CAGSFNLAGVRVNNEQFF.

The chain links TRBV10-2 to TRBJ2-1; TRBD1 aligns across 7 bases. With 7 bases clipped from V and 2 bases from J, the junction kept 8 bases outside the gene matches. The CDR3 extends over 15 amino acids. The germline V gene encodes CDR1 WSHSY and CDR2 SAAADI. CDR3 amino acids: CASNSLGGTYNEQFF. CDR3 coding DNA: TGCGCCAGCAACTCTCTAGGGGGCACCTACAATGAGCAGTTCTTC.

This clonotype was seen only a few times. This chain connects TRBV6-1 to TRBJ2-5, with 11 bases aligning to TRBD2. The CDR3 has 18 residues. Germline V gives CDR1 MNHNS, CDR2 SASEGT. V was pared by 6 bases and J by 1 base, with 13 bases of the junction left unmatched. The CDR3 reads CASSPGTSGWGGQETQYF. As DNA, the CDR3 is TGTGCCAGCAGCCCCGGGACTAGCGGATGGGGGGGCCAAGAGACCCAGTACTTC.

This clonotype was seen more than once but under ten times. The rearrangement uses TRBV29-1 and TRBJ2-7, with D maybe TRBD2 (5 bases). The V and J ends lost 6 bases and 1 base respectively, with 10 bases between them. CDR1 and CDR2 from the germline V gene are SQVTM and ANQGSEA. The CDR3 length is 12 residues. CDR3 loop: CSVFGNSYEQYF. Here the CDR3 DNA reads TGCAGCGTGTTCGGGAATTCCTACGAGCAGTACTTC.

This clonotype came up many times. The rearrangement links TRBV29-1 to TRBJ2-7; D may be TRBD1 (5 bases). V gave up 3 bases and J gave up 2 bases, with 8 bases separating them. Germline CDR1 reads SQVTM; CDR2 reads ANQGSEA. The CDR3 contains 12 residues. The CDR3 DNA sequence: TGCAGCGTTGACCAGGGTACCTACGAGCAGTACTTC. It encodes CSVDQGTYEQYF.

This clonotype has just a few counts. As DNA, the CDR3 is TGTGCCAGCCAGGGAGTATACACTGAAGCTTTCTTT. Translation: CASQGVYTEAFF. The V call is TRBV12-3 or TRBV12-4, the J call TRBJ1-1, with D possibly TRBD1 on 5 matching bases. Trimming took 8 bases from V and 3 from J, leaving 10 bases between them. This CDR3 has 12 amino acids.

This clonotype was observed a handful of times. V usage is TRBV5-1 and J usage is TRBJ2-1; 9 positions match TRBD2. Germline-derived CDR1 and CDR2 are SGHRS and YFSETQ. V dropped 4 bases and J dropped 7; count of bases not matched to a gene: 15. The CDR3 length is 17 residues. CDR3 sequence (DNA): TGCGCCAGCAGCGGAGAAAACGGACTAGCGATAGGTAATGAGCAGTTCTTC. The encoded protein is CASSGENGLAIGNEQFF.

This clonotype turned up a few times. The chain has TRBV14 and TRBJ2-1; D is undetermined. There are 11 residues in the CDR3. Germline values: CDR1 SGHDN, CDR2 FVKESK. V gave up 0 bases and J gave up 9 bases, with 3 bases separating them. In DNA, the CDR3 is TGTGCCAGCAGCCAAGAAAGTGAGCAGTTCTTC. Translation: CASSQESEQFF.

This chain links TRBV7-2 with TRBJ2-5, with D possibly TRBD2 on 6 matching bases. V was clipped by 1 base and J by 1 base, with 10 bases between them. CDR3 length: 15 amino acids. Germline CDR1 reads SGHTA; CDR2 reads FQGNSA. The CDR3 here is CASSLGAGSQETQYF. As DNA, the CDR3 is TGTGCCAGCAGCTTAGGGGCGGGGAGCCAAGAGACCCAGTACTTC. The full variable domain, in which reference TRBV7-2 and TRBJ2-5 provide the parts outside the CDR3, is GAGVSQSPSNKVTEKGKDVELRCDPISGHTALYWYRQSLGQGLEFLIYFQGNSAPDKSGLPSDRFSAERTGGSVSTLTIQRTQQEDSAVYLCASSLGAGSQETQYFGPGTRLLVL.

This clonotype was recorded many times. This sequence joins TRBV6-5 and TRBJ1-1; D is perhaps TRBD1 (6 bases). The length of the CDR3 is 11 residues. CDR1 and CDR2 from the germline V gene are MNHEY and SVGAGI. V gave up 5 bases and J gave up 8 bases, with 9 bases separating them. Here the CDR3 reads CASSTDREAFF. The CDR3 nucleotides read TGTGCCAGCAGTACCGACAGGGAAGCTTTCTTT.

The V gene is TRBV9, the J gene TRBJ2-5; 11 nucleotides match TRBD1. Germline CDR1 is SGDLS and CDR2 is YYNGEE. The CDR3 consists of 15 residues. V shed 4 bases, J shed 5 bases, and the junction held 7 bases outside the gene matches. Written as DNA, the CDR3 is TGTGCCAGCAGCCCGGACAGGGGGCTCAGGGAGACCCAGTACTTC. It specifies CASSPDRGLRETQYF.

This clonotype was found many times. CDR3 loop: CSASFGFDQPQHF. CDR3 coding DNA: TGCAGTGCTAGTTTTGGTTTTGATCAGCCCCAGCATTTT. The chain couples TRBV20-1 to TRBJ1-5; no reliable D call. Germline V gene lookup returns CDR1 DFQATT and CDR2 SNEGSKA (reference sequence). Trimming left V 3 bases short and J 5 bases short, with 11 bases between. The CDR3 spans 13 residues.

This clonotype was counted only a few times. This CDR3 is CSAKVRATLYGYTF. CDR3 in DNA: TGCAGTGCCAAGGTTCGGGCTACCCTCTATGGCTACACCTTC. V and J are TRBV20-1 and TRBJ1-2, with no clear D. V gave up 6 bases and J gave up 4 bases, with 18 bases separating them. CDR3 size: 14 residues. Germline CDR1 DFQATT, CDR2 SNEGSKA (reference sequence).

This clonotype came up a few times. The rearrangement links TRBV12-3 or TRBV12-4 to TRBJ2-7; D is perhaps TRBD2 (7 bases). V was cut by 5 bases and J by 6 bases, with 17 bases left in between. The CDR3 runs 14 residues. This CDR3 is CASSKDRSGGEQYF. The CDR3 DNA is TGTGCCAGCAGTAAAGACAGGTCGGGGGGCGAGCAGTACTTC.

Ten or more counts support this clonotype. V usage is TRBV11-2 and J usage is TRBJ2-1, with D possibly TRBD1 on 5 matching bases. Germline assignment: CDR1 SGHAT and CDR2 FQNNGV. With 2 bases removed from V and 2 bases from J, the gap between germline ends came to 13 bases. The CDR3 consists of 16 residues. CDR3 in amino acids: CASSLFGTGPYNEQFF. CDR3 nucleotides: TGTGCCAGCAGCTTATTCGGCACAGGCCCCTACAATGAGCAGTTCTTC.

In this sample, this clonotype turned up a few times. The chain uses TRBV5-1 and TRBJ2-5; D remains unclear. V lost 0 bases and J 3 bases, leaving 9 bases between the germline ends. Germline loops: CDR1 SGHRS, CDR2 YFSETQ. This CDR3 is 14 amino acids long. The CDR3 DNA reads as TGCGCCAGCAGCTTGGGGACGGAAGAAGAGACCCAGTACTTC. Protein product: CASSLGTEEETQYF.

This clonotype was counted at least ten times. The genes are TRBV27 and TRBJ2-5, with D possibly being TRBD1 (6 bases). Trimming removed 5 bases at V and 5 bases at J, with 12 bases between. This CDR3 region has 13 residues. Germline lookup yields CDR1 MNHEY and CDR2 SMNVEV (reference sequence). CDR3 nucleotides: TGTGCCAGCAGTCGACGGACAGCCGAGACCCAGTACTTC. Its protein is CASSRRTAETQYF.